The following is a T cell receptor (beta chain) sequence with its context. Its antigen is still unknown. Patients who had autoimmune disease history or got systemic immunosuppression were left out. The CDR3 sequence is 16 residues long. CDR1 and CDR2 from the germline V gene are SGHVS and FNYEAQ. V was trimmed by 4 bases and J by 2 bases, leaving 17 bases between them. TCRdb keeps only in-frame clones here, not all; method: immunoSEQ multiplex PCR. The sample lists some 110,000 clones, about 93% occurring once. This sample is drawn from a study of OX40 agonist ivuxolimab in advanced cancers. Across the whole study: Each dose-escalation patient presented with hepatocellular carcinoma, melanoma, renal cell or head and neck cancer.

Findings and caveats of the study: Both blood CD4+ and CD8+ T cells showed clonal growth by week 6 at 0.1 to 3.0 mg/kg. Expanded clones tended on average to be more numerous among CD8+ T cells than CD4+.

The J gene is TRBJ2-5, the V gene TRBV7-6, with D perhaps matching TRBD1 (5 bases). This TCR derives from an adult with an advanced solid tumor such as melanoma, head and neck, liver or kidney cancer. The sequences come from CD4+ or CD8+ T cells sorted from blood, collected in a trial of the OX40 agonist ivuxolimab. Here the CDR3 reads CASSSPEGARQETQYF. The CDR3 bases are TGTGCCAGCAGCTCCCCAGAAGGGGCGCGGCAAGAGACCCAGTACTTC.